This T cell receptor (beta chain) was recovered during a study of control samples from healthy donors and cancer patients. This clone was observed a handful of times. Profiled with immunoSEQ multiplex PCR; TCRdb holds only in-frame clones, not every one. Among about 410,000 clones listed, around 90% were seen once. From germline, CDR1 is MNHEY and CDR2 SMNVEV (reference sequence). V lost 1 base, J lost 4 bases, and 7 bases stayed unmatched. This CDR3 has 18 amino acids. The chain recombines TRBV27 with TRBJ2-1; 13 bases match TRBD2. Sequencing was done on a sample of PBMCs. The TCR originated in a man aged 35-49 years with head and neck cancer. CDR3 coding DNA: TGTGCCAGCAGTTTATACCGGACTAGCGGGAGTATATACAATGAGCAGTTCTTC. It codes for CASSLYRTSGSIYNEQFF.